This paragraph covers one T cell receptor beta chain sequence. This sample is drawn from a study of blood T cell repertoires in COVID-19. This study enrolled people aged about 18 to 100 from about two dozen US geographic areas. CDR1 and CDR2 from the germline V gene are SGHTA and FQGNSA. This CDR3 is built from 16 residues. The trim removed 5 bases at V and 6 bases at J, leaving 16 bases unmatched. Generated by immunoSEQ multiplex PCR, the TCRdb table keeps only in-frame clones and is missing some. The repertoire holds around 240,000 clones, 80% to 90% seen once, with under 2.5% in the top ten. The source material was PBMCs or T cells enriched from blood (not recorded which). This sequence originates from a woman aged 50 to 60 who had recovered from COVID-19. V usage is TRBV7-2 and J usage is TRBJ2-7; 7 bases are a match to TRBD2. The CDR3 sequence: CASSHYFGGGPREQYF. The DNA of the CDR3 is TGTGCCAGCAGCCATTACTTCGGGGGAGGGCCACGCGAGCAGTACTTC.